The present T cell receptor beta chain was sequenced within a study of T-cell reconstitution after alpha-beta-depleted transplantation in children. This clonotype was seen ten or more times. The antigen is undetermined. A TCRbeta library incorporating unique molecular identifiers was prepared. MiXCR, run by TCRdb on the PCR reads, gives a single entry per CDR3 protein. The sample lists a few hundred thousand distinct CDR3 sequences, 10% occurring once. General study findings and limits: Several patients had high TCRbeta diversity at day 60; it came from surviving recipient T cells and thymic progenitors.

This CDR3 comprises 15 residues. V shed 1 base and J shed 8 bases, with 15 bases lying between them. The germline CDR1 and CDR2 sequences are SGHRS and YFSETQ. This chain uses TRBV5-1 with TRBJ2-2; D may be TRBD1 (6 bases). This TCR derives from a boy less than two years old with acute myeloid leukemia, due to receive a stem cell transplant. The source material was PBMCs, sampled before TCRalphabeta/CD19-depleted stem cell transplant. The CDR3 nucleotides read TGCGCCAGCAGCTTGCTTCAACAGGGCCGAGGGGAGCTGTTTTTT. Its translation: CASSLLQQGRGELFF.